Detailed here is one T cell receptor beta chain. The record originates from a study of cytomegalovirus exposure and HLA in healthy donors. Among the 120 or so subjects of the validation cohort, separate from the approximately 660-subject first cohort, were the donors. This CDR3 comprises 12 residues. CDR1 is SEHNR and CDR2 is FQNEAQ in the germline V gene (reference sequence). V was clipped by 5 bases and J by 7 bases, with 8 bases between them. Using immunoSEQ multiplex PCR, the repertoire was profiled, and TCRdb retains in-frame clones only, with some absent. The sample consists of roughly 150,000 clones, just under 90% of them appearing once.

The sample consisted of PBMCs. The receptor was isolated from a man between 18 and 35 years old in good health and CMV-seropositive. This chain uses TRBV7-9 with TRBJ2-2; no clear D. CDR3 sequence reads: CASSRWSGELFF. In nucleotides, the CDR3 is TGTGCCAGCAGCAGGTGGAGCGGGGAGCTGTTTTTT.